Listed below are T cell receptor beta chains from one sample, sequenced in a study of cytomegalovirus exposure and HLA in healthy donors. This table comes from immunoSEQ multiplex PCR, and its TCRdb copy is limited to in-frame clones, with some not included. In the table there are roughly 100,000 clones, about 87% of which are singletons. The sample was PBMCs. These receptors originate from a woman aged 18-29 years in good health and CMV-seropositive. CDR3s include the opening cysteine and the closing phenylalanine or tryptophan. Each record gives: J gene, clone size, D gene, V gene, CDR3 DNA, CDR3 protein. D genes are given only for firm matches. For some rows the clone size is stated as once, few or many, or as a class when expanded; others skip it.

>TRBJ1-1|NA|NA|TRBV5-6
TGTGCCAGCAGTTCGGACAAGTCGAACACTGAAGCTTTCTTT
CASSSDKSNTEAFF
>TRBJ2-5|NA|TRBD1|TRBV6-5
TGTGCCAGCAGTTACTCGATGGGACAGGGAGAGACCCAGTACTTC
CASSYSMGQGETQYF
>TRBJ1-2|NA|TRBD1|TRBV11-3
TGTGCCAGCAGCAACGGACAGGGGACTGGCTACACCTTC
CASSNGQGTGYTF
>TRBJ1-2|NA|NA|TRBV5-6
TGTGCCAGCAACAAACAGGGTTTATATGGCTACACCTTC
CASNKQGLYGYTF
>TRBJ2-2|NA|TRBD1|TRBV28
TGTGCCAGCAGTTTTTTGGACAGGGGCTCCGGGGAGCTGTTTTTT
CASSFLDRGSGELFF
>TRBJ1-1|NA|NA|TRBV27
TGTGCCAGCAGGCTTACAGGGAACACTGAAGCTTTCTTT
CASRLTGNTEAFF
>TRBJ2-1|NA|NA|TRBV6-5
TGTGCCAGCAGTTACAGGTCAGGCTATCGTGAGCAGTTCTTC
CASSYRSGYREQFF
>TRBJ1-2|NA|TRBD1|TRBV6-1
TGTGCCAGCTGCCGGGACAGGGGACCGTATGGCTACACCTTC
CASCRDRGPYGYTF
>TRBJ2-1|once|TRBD1|TRBV7-2
TGTGCCAGCAGCTTAGGATTCGGGACAGGCGCCCTTAATGAGCAGTTCTTC
CASSLGFGTGALNEQFF
>TRBJ1-1|NA|NA|TRBV7-7
TGTGCTAGCAGCTTCCGGGCGGGAGGGTACGGCGGTGAAGCTTTCTTT
CASSFRAGGYGGEAFF
>TRBJ2-4|NA|TRBD1|TRBV28
TGTGCCAGCAGTCTCCGACAGGGAAACATTCAGTACTTC
CASSLRQGNIQYF
>TRBJ2-5|NA|NA|TRBV5-6
TGTGCCAGCAGCCGCCTAGCAGCCCAAGAGACCCAGTACTTC
CASSRLAAQETQYF
>TRBJ2-3|NA|TRBD2|TRBV13
TGTGCCAGCAGCTTACTTGTTGCGGGGGTCAGCACAGATACGCAGTATTTT
CASSLLVAGVSTDTQYF
>TRBJ1-5|NA|TRBD1|TRBV27
TGTGCCAGCAGTCCCGAGGACAGGGCGGGTCAGCCCCAGCATTTT
CASSPEDRAGQPQHF
>TRBJ1-2|NA|NA|TRBV28
TGTGCCAGCAGTTTGGTTACAGGTTTGAACTATGGCTACACCTTC
CASSLVTGLNYGYTF
>TRBJ1-1|NA|TRBD1|TRBV29-1
TGCAGCGTGGGACAGGGGACTGAAGCTTTCTTT
CSVGQGTEAFF
>TRBJ1-5|NA|NA|TRBV27
TGTGCCAGCAGTTGGGGGGGCGATAGCAATCAGCCCCAGCATTTT
CASSWGGDSNQPQHF
>TRBJ2-7|few|NA|TRBV28
TGTGCCAGCAGTCCCCGAAACAGTCGCTACGAGCAGTACTTC
CASSPRNSRYEQYF
>TRBJ1-1|NA|NA|TRBV28
TGTGCCAGCAGTTTATGGGGGGCTGGAGCTTTCTTT
CASSLWGAGAFF
>TRBJ1-6|NA|NA|TRBV27
TGTGCCAGCAGTTTACGGGAAAATTCACCCCTCCACTTT
CASSLRENSPLHF
>TRBJ2-7|NA|TRBD1|TRBV6-5
TGTGCCAGCAGCCGGGACAGGGGTTACGAGCAGTACTTC
CASSRDRGYEQYF
>TRBJ2-2|NA|TRBD2|TRBV7-2
TGTGCCAGCAGCTCGAGCGGGGGGGCCCCGGGCACCGGGGAGCTGTTTTTT
CASSSSGGAPGTGELFF
>TRBJ2-3|NA|NA|TRBV27
TGTGCCAGCAGAATTCCCCCCGCGGGGCACGACGACACAGATACGCAGTATTTT
CASRIPPAGHDDTDTQYF
>TRBJ2-1|NA|NA|TRBV20-1
TGCAGTGCTAGAGCTCTTTTAGCGTTCTTC
CSARALLAFF
>TRBJ1-6|NA|NA|TRBV28
TGTGCCAGCAGTCTCCATTCGGGATTTAATTCACCCCTCCACTTT
CASSLHSGFNSPLHF
>TRBJ1-2|NA|NA|TRBV7-9
TGTGCCACCATAAATTCCGCGGGCTATGGCTACACCTTC
CATINSAGYGYTF
>TRBJ1-1|NA|TRBD1|TRBV6-5
TGTGCCAGCAGTTGGACAGGATACGGCGGGAACACTGAAGCTTTCTTT
CASSWTGYGGNTEAFF
>TRBJ2-1|NA|TRBD2|TRBV5-6
TGTGCCAGCAGAAGACCTCCGGGACTAGCGTCTTACAATGAGCAGTTCTTC
CASRRPPGLASYNEQFF
>TRBJ2-7|few|NA|TRBV11-1
TGTGCCAGCAGCGAAGCTGGGCAGGGAAGAGGCTACGAGCAGTACTTC
CASSEAGQGRGYEQYF
>TRBJ2-1|few|NA|TRBV4-3
TGCGCCAGCAGCCAAGAGACACAGGGAATGGGCTACAATGAGCAGTTCTTC
CASSQETQGMGYNEQFF
>TRBJ2-2|NA|NA|TRBV28
TGTGCCAGCATCGGGAACACCGGGGAGCTGTTTTTT
CASIGNTGELFF
>TRBJ1-4|NA|TRBD1|TRBV5-6
TGTGCCAGCAAACTCCGGACAGGGGGAGGGGAAAAACTGTTTTTT
CASKLRTGGGEKLFF
>TRBJ2-4|NA|TRBD1|TRBV9
TGTGCCAGCAGCACGACAGGGCTAAGTCTAAGAGACATTCAGTACTTC
CASSTTGLSLRDIQYF
>TRBJ2-2|NA|TRBD1|TRBV28
TGTGCCAGCAGTAAACCGGGACAGGGTATCACCGGGGAGCTGTTTTTT
CASSKPGQGITGELFF
>TRBJ2-3|few|TRBD1|TRBV6-1
TGTGCCAGCAACGGACAGGGCGGGGGCACAGATACGCAGTATTTT
CASNGQGGGTDTQYF
>TRBJ2-5|NA|NA|TRBV11-2
TGTGCCAGCAGTCCAAACCGGGGCAGGGGCCGAGAGACCCAGTACTTC
CASSPNRGRGRETQYF
>TRBJ1-1|NA|NA|TRBV7-8
TGTGCCAGCAGCTTAGGGGTAGGGGGGGCTGGCACTGAAGCTTTCTTT
CASSLGVGGAGTEAFF
>TRBJ1-4|NA|NA|TRBV7-9
TGTGCCAGCAGCTCCTACGGCCGGGGATCGGGTGAAAAACTGTTTTTT
CASSSYGRGSGEKLFF
>TRBJ2-2|NA|NA|TRBV5-4
TGTGCCAGCAGCCAATCGGGTCCGAACACCGGGGAGCTGTTTTTT
CASSQSGPNTGELFF
>TRBJ1-1|once|NA|TRBV25-1
TGTGCCAGCAGATTTAGTGGGCCGAACACTGAAGCTTTCTTT
CASRFSGPNTEAFF
>TRBJ2-5|NA|TRBD1|TRBV6-1
TGTGCCAGCAGTGAGGGTCCCGGGACAGGGAAGTGGTTTGAGACCCAGTACTTC
CASSEGPGTGKWFETQYF
>TRBJ2-3|NA|TRBD2|TRBV5-8
TGTGCCAGCAGCGTCCTAGCGGGGGGGGACCTCGGCACAGATACGCAGTATTTT
CASSVLAGGDLGTDTQYF